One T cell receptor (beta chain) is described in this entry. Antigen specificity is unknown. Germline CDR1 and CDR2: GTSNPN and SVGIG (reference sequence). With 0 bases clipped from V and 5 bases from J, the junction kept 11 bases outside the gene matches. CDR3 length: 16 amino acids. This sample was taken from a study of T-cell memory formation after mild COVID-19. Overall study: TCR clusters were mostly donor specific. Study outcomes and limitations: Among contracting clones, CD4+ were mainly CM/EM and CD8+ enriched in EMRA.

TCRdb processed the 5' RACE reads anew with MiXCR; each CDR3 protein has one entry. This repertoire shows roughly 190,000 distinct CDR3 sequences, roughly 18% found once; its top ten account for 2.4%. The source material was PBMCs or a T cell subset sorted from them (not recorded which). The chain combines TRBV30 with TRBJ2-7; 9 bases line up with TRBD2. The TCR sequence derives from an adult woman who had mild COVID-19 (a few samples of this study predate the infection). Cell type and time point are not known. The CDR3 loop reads CAWSVGLARDRHEQYF. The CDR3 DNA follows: TGTGCCTGGAGTGTCGGACTAGCGCGGGATAGACACGAGCAGTACTTC.